This TCR beta chain was identified during a study of blood T cell repertoires in COVID-19. This CDR3 has 15 residues. Looked up from germline, CDR1 is SGHRS and CDR2 is YFSETQ. With 4 bases removed from V and 1 base from J, the gap between germline ends came to 13 bases. Here immunoSEQ multiplex PCR was the method, and the copy in TCRdb shows in-frame clones only, minus some. Here the sample spans about 170,000 clones, 70% to 85% being singletons. The J gene is TRBJ2-3, the V gene TRBV5-1; no clear D gene. This clonotype originated in a man aged 55 to 70 who had recovered from COVID-19. Sequenced input: peripheral blood. CDR3 protein: CASSPPSAGTDTQYF. The CDR3, as DNA: TGCGCCAGCAGCCCCCCCTCGGCGGGCACAGATACGCAGTATTTT. Together with reference TRBV5-1 and TRBJ2-3, the CDR3 gives the full variable domain: KAGVTQTPRYLIKTRGQQVTLSCSPISGHRSVSWYQQTPGQGLQFLFEYFSETQRNKGNFPGRFSGRQFSNSRSEMNVSTLELGDSALYLCASSPPSAGTDTQYFGPGTRLTVL.